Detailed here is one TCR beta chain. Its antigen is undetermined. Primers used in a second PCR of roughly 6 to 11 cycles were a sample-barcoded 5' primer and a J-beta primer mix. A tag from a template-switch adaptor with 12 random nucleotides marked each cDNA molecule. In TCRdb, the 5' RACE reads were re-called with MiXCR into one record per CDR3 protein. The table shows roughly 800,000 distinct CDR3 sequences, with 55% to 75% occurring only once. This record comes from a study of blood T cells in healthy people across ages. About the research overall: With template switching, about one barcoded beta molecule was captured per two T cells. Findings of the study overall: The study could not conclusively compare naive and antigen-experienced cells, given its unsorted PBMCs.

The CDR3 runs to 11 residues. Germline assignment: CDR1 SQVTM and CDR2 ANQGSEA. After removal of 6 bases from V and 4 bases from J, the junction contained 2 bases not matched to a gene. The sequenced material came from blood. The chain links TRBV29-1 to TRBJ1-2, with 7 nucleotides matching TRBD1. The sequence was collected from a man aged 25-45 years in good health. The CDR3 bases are TGCAGCGTGGGACAGTCCTATGGCTACACCTTC. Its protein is CSVGQSYGYTF.